This TCR beta chain originates from a study of response to subunit inactivated influenza vaccine. Whole-study results and caveats: A suggestion made by the authors is that each seasonal influenza vaccination recruits few new T cells.

In TCRdb, the RT-PCR reads were re-called with MiXCR into one record per CDR3 protein. The profile shows 860,000 or so distinct CDR3 sequences, 21% of them singletons. CDR3 length: 17 residues. J gave up 1 base and V 3 bases, and 11 bases lay outside the gene matches. Germline CDR1 and CDR2: LGHNA and YNFKEQ. This clonotype has just a few counts. Its cognate antigen is unknown. This TCR was recovered from a man aged 50-60 years who received an inactivated influenza vaccine. Here the sequenced sample was PBMCs from blood, taken roughly 5 days after vaccination. V is TRBV4-2 and J is TRBJ1-2; 7 nucleotides line up with TRBD1. In DNA form, the CDR3 reads TGTGCCAGCAGCCAGTGGGACAGTCCTCGATATAACTATGGCTACACCTTC. Translation gives CASSQWDSPRYNYGYTF.